These 10 T cell receptor beta chains were all obtained from the same sample, sequenced in a study of cytomegalovirus exposure and HLA in healthy donors. Both 60 Vbeta primers and 13 Jbeta primers went into the PCR. Sequencing used immunoSEQ multiplex PCR; TCRdb keeps in-frame clones, though not all of them. The data contain some 150,000 clones, roughly two thirds of them singletons. Sequencing was done on a sample of PBMCs. These receptors originate from a woman in her thirties in good health and CMV-seronegative.

The J gene is TRBJ2-4, the V gene TRBV4-3; D possibly corresponds to TRBD2 (5 bases). Germline V lookup: CDR1 LGHNA, CDR2 YSLEER. V lost 0 bases and J 0 bases, leaving 12 bases between the germline ends. The CDR3 has 17 residues. This CDR3 is CASSQDVRGLAKNIQYF. CDR3 DNA: TGCGCCAGCAGCCAAGATGTTCGGGGTCTAGCCAAAAACATTCAGTACTTC.

This clone was seen a single time. The chain uses TRBV7-9 and TRBJ2-1, with D possibly being TRBD2 (5 bases). Germline CDR1 is SEHNR and CDR2 is FQNEAQ (reference sequence). The CDR3 is made up of 12 amino acids. Trimming cost V 1 base and J 12 bases, with 10 bases left between them. The CDR3 here is CASSLVRVGQFF. The CDR3, as DNA: TGTGCCAGCAGCTTAGTGAGGGTGGGGCAGTTCTTC.

The chain uses TRBV7-9 and TRBJ2-1, with unresolved D. The length of the CDR3 is 15 residues. Germline values: CDR1 SEHNR, CDR2 FQNEAQ (reference sequence). Trimming took 3 bases from V and 2 from J, leaving 11 bases between them. The DNA of the CDR3 is TGTGCCAGCAGCTTTGGCTTCTCGACCTACAATGAGCAGTTCTTC. Its protein product is CASSFGFSTYNEQFF.

The chain employs TRBV19 and TRBJ1-5, with D possibly matching TRBD1 (6 bases). Germline V gene sequence: CDR1 LNHDA, CDR2 SQIVND (reference sequence). CDR3 length equals 16 residues. V was shortened by 7 bases and J by 2 bases, with 18 bases between the two germline ends. The CDR3 sequence: CASKTGTLSRNQPQHF. CDR3 DNA: TGTGCCAGTAAAACAGGGACCCTCTCTCGCAATCAGCCCCAGCATTTT. The entire variable domain, with the rest obtained from reference TRBV19 and TRBJ1-5, is as follows: DGGITQSPKYLFRKEGQNVTLSCEQNLNHDAMYWYRQDPGQGLRLIYYSQIVNDFQKGDIAEGYSVSREKKESFPLTVTSAQKNPTAFYLCASKTGTLSRNQPQHFGDGTRLSIL.

This clone has only one observation. The same CDR3 also results from other DNA sequences found in this sample. The gene calls are TRBV20-1 and TRBJ2-1, with D unresolved. CDR1 DFQATT and CDR2 SNEGSKA come from the germline V gene (reference sequence). The V and J ends lost 6 bases and 4 bases respectively, with 7 bases between them. The CDR3 runs to 11 residues. The CDR3 nucleotides read TGCAGTGCCTCGTCGTACAATGAGCAGTTCTTC. It specifies CSASSYNEQFF.

The gene calls are TRBV6-6 and TRBJ2-7; TRBD1 matches at 12 bases. Unmatched junction bases numbered 9, after V lost 5 bases and J lost 7 bases. The CDR3 contains 15 residues. The germline V gene encodes CDR1 MNHNY and CDR2 SVGAGI (reference sequence). CDR3 sequence (DNA): TGTGCCAGCAGTACCCCGGGACAGGGGGCCGGAGAGCAGTACTTC. Its protein is CASSTPGQGAGEQYF.

Here the CDR3 reads CASSQGLRGNEQYF. The CDR3 DNA sequence: TGCGCCAGCAGCCAAGGGCTCAGGGGGAACGAGCAGTACTTC. The chain employs TRBV4-1 and TRBJ2-7; the match to TRBD1 covers 7 bases. V trimming: 1 base; J trimming: 5 bases; junction bases outside the gene matches: 5. Germline assignment: CDR1 MGHRA and CDR2 YSYEKL. This CDR3 is 14 amino acids long.

The chain has TRBV19 and TRBJ1-1; D not certain. CDR3 length equals 15 residues. Germline V gene sequence: CDR1 LNHDA, CDR2 SQIVND (reference sequence). The ends were cut back, 6 bases at V and 3 bases at J, with 17 bases in the middle. The CDR3 nucleotides are TGTGCCAGTAGCTTGCGAATGTGGTACGACACTGAAGCTTTCTTT. Translation: CASSLRMWYDTEAFF.

This chain links TRBV2 with TRBJ2-5; D perhaps matches TRBD2 (6 bases). V dropped 7 bases and J dropped 1 base, with 10 bases sitting between them. Germline loops: CDR1 SNHLY, CDR2 FYNNEI. This CDR3 region has 13 residues. The CDR3 loop reads CASTRGSQETQYF. For the CDR3, the DNA is TGTGCCAGCACTCGGGGGTCCCAAGAGACCCAGTACTTC.

The chain is built from TRBV28 and TRBJ2-3, with TRBD2 identical over 11 bases. V trimming: 7 bases; J trimming: 4 bases; junction bases outside the gene matches: 10. Germline CDR1 reads MDHEN; CDR2 reads SYDVKM. This CDR3 region has 16 residues. The CDR3 coding sequence is TGTGCCAGCAACTTCCAACTAGCGGGAGCTTCAGATACGCAGTATTTT. Its translation is CASNFQLAGASDTQYF.